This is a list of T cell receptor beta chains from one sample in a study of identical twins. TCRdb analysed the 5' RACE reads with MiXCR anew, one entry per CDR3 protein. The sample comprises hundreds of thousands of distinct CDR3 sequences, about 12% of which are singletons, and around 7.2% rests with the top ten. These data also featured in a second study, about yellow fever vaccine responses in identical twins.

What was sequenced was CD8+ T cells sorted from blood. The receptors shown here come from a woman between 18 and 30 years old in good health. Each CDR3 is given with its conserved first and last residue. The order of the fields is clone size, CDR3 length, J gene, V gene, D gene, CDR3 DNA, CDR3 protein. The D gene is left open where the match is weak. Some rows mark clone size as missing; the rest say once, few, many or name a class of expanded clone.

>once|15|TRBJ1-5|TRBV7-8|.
TGTGCCAGCACCTCACACCGGCGTCCCAATCAGCCCCAGCATTTT
CASTSHRRPNQPQHF
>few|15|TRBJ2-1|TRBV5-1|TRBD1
TGCGCCAGCAACTTTGGGCAGGGGGTACGCAATGAGCAGTTCTTC
CASNFGQGVRNEQFF
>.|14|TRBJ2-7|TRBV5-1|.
TGCGCCAGCAGCTCCTGGCAGGGGACCTACGAGCAGTACTTC
CASSSWQGTYEQYF
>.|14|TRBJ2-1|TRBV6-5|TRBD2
TGTGCCAGCAGTTGGTACCGGGAGGCTAATGAGCAGTTCTTC
CASSWYREANEQFF
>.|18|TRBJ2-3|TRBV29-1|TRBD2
TGCAGCGTTGAAGACTCCGGGACTAGCGGGGGGGCTCAGGATACGCAGTATTTT
CSVEDSGTSGGAQDTQYF
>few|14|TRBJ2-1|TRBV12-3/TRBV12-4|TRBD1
TGTGCCAGCAGACCGGGACAGACATACAATGAGCAGTTCTTC
CASRPGQTYNEQFF
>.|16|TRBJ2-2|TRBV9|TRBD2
TGTGCCAGCAGCGTAACAGCGGGGGGGAACACCGGGGAGCTGTTTTTT
CASSVTAGGNTGELFF
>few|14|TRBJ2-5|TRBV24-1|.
TGTGCCACCAGTGATTCCGGCAGGGAGGAGACCCAGTACTTC
CATSDSGREETQYF
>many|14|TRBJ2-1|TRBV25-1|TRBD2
TGTGCCAGCAGTGTGGCTAGCGGGAACAATGAGCAGTTCTTC
CASSVASGNNEQFF
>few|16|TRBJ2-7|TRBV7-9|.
TGTGCCAGCAGCTCGGGCCACAGGGAAGATTCTCGGGAGCAGTACTTC
CASSSGHREDSREQYF
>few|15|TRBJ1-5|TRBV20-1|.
TGCAGTGCTAGAGGGAGGCTCCCTGGGGACCAGCCCCAGCATTTT
CSARGRLPGDQPQHF
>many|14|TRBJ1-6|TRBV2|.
TGTGCCAGCAGTGAGGGCGACTCGAATTCACCCCTCCACTTT
CASSEGDSNSPLHF
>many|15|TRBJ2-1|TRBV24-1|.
TGTGCCACCAGTGATCAATTGTGGGACCTGGGAACGCAGTTCTTC
CATSDQLWDLGTQFF
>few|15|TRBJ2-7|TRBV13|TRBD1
TGTGCCAGCAGCTCCCGGGACAGCCTATTCTACGAGCAGTACTTC
CASSSRDSLFYEQYF
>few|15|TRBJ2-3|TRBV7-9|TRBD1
TGTGCCAGCAGCTTAGCGACGGGACAGACAGATACGCAGTATTTT
CASSLATGQTDTQYF
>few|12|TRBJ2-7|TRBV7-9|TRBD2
TGTGCCAGCAGCCAAGCGGGGGGCGAGCAGTACTTC
CASSQAGGEQYF
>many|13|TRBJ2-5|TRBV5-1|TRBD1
TGCGCCAGCAACCGGACAGGGAAAGAGACCCAGTACTTC
CASNRTGKETQYF
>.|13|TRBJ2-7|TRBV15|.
TGTGCCACCAGCAGAGATCGGCCCTACGAGCAGTACTTC
CATSRDRPYEQYF
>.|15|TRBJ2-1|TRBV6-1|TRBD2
TGTGCCAGCAGCGCTAGCGGGAGGGCCTTCAATGAGCAGTTCTTC
CASSASGRAFNEQFF